This TCR beta chain was found in a study of CD8 T cells in Susac syndrome (dated by TCRdb to between 2018 and 2021). Regarding the complete study: The study used repertoire sequencing to test whether antigen drove CD8+ T cell activation and differentiation in Susac syndrome.

Peripheral blood CD8+ and CD4+ T cells from healthy donors, Susac syndrome patients and multiple sclerosis patients were profiled by high-throughput TCR beta sequencing. Healthy donors were age- and sex-matched controls. Bulk CD8+ and CD4+ T cells were purified magnetically by negative isolation, whereas CD8+ TEMRA cells were enriched by FACS. Blood was drawn into EDTA tubes, processed within 24 hours, and PBMCs were isolated by density gradient centrifugation. PBMCs intended for TCR sequencing were cryopreserved in liquid nitrogen and were subsequently thawed in a 37 degrees C water bath. Purity of sorted or isolated CD4+, CD8+ and CD8+ TEMRA cells was at least 90%. RNA was extracted with the RNeasy kit and roughly 0.45 to 1 ug was reverse transcribed using random hexamers. The immunoSEQ multiplex PCR assay, which covers 54 Vbeta and 13 Jbeta segments, was used to amplify TCR beta CDR3 regions. PCR amplification bias was corrected using a synthetic template baseline for primer optimization and computational correction. The paper's data handling went like this. Reads were annotated to V, D and J genes according to IMGT and were analyzed with immunoSEQ Analyzer, with only productive sequences retained. Clonality was computed as one minus Shannon entropy normalized by log2 of the number of productive unique sequences. Public and private clones were assessed among the 100 most prevalent clones of each patient and control. Clones were defined as Susac-specific if absent from the healthy and MS cohorts, from 900 to 1,200 published viral clones and from other ImmuneACCESS disease sequences. TCRdb reran the public reads through fastp at Q25 and MiXCR, keeping productive beta chains. Each record represents a unique CDR3 protein, reported with the most common genes and DNA among its rows. The V and J calls were not made by the authors but by TCRdb's processing. The sample records 180,000 or so distinct CDR3 sequences, less than 95% of which are singletons. Approximately 0.1% of the sample belongs to the ten largest clones.

Worth noting for this clonotype: The clone's antigen remains unknown. No clone much larger than this one lies a single base away; base qualities are absent.

Taken from cysteine to phenylalanine, the CDR3 has 14 residues. Only CDR3 DNA remains: 42 bases, in frame from the first base. Cut back by 11 bases and 2 bases, the V and J ends lie 19 bases apart. CDR1 and CDR2 are drawn from the germline V gene: MDHEN, SYDVKM. Summary of the overall study and its limitations: The TCR sequencing and HLA analysis was acknowledged to have included a relatively small number of individuals.

Sequencing used CD4+ T cells from PBMCs. The origin of this receptor is a human donor in good health. The sequence links TRBV28 to TRBJ2-7, with a tentative D call of TRBD1 or TRBD2, each matching 5 bases. In nucleotide form, the sequence is TGTGCCTCGACACCGCAAGGGACCCCCTACGAGCAGTACTTC. This translates into CASTPQGTPYEQYF.